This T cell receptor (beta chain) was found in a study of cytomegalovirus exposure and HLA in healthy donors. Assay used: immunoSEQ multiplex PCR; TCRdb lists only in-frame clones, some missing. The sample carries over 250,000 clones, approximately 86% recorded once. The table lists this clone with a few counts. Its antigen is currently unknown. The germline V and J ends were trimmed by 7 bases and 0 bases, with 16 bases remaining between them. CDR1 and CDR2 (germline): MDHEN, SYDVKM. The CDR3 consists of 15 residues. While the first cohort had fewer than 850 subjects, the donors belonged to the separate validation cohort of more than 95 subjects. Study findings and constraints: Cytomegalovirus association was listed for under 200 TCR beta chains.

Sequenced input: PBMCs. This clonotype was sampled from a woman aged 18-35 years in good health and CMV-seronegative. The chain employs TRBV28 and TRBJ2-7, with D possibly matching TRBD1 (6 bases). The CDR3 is CASNWQGLSSYEQYF. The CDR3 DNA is TGTGCCAGCAATTGGCAGGGGTTGTCCTCCTACGAGCAGTACTTC.